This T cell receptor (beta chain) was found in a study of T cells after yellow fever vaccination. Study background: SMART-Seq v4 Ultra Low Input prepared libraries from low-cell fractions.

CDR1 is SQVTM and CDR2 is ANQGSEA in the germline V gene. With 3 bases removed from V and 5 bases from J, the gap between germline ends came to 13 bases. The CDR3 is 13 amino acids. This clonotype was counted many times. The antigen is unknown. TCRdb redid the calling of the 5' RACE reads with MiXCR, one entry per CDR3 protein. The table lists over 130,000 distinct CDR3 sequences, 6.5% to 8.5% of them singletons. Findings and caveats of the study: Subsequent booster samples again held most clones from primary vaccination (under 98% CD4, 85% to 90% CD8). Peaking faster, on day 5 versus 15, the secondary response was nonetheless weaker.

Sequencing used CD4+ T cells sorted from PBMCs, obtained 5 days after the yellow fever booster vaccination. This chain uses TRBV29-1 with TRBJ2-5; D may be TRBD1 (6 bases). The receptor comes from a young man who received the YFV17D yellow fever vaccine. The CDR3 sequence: CSVDRGGRETQYF. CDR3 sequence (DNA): TGCAGCGTTGACAGGGGCGGGCGCGAGACCCAGTACTTC.